A selection of T cell receptor beta chains follows, all from one sample in a study of T cell changes during pregnancy in multiple sclerosis. TCRdb's table, derived via immunoSEQ multiplex PCR, lists solely in-frame clones and lacks some. The table has approximately 51,000 clones, over 80% seen once. Sample: CD4+ T cells from peripheral blood mononuclear cells, taken after pregnancy. The origin of the receptors is a female donor with multiple sclerosis, enrolled in a pregnancy study. CDR3s include the opening cysteine and the closing phenylalanine or tryptophan. A D gene is named only where the DNA matches it firmly. For some rows the clone size is stated as once, few or many, or as a class when expanded; others skip it.

J: TRBJ1-1; D: .; size: .; V: TRBV7-9; CDR3: CASSLVVATNTEAFF; DNA: TGTGCCAGCAGCTTAGTGGTAGCGACGAACACTGAAGCTTTCTTT
J: TRBJ2-7; D: .; size: .; V: TRBV2; CDR3: CASSGQILYEQYF; DNA: TGTGCCAGCAGTGGCCAAATCCTATACGAGCAGTACTTC
J: TRBJ1-4; D: .; size: .; V: TRBV6-4; CDR3: CASSDPTRFGTNEKLFF; DNA: TGTGCCAGCAGTGACCCCACCCGGTTCGGGACAAATGAAAAACTGTTTTTT
J: TRBJ1-1; D: .; size: .; V: TRBV7-2; CDR3: CASSRDLPYTEAFF; DNA: TGTGCCAGCAGCCGGGACTTGCCCTACACTGAAGCTTTCTTT
J: TRBJ1-1; D: TRBD1; size: .; V: TRBV2; CDR3: CANRGQGGMNTEAFF; DNA: TGTGCCAACAGGGGCCAAGGGGGCATGAACACTGAAGCTTTCTTT
J: TRBJ2-1; D: .; size: .; V: TRBV7-6; CDR3: CASSLGAWNEQFF; DNA: TGTGCCAGCAGCTTAGGGGCTTGGAATGAGCAGTTCTTC
J: TRBJ1-2; D: TRBD1; size: .; V: TRBV11-3; CDR3: CASSGDRGYGYTF; DNA: TGTGCCAGCAGCGGGGACAGGGGCTATGGCTACACCTTC
J: TRBJ2-7; D: .; size: .; V: TRBV7-9; CDR3: CASSLAWAGEQYF; DNA: TGTGCCAGCAGCTTAGCTTGGGCTGGGGAGCAGTACTTC
J: TRBJ1-1; D: TRBD1; size: .; V: TRBV7-6; CDR3: CASSLGQGNTEAFF; DNA: TGTGCCAGCAGCTTGGGACAGGGGAACACTGAAGCTTTCTTT
J: TRBJ2-5; D: TRBD1; size: .; V: TRBV7-3; CDR3: CASSPGTEQETQYF; DNA: TGTGCCAGCAGCCCGGGGACAGAACAAGAGACCCAGTACTTC
J: TRBJ2-7; D: .; size: .; V: TRBV14; CDR3: CASSQATSSYEQYF; DNA: TGTGCCAGCAGCCAAGCTACCTCGAGCTACGAGCAGTACTTC
J: TRBJ2-3; D: TRBD2; size: .; V: TRBV10-2; CDR3: CASDGLAGSTDTQYF; DNA: TGCGCCTCCGACGGCCTAGCGGGATCCACAGATACGCAGTATTTT
J: TRBJ1-1; D: .; size: few; V: TRBV29-1; CDR3: CSTSGTTDAFF; DNA: TGCAGCACCTCCGGGACAACCGATGCTTTCTTT
J: TRBJ2-1; D: .; size: .; V: TRBV7-2; CDR3: CASSLHSSISQFF; DNA: TGTGCCAGCAGCTTACACTCTAGCATTTCTCAGTTCTTC
J: TRBJ2-2; D: .; size: .; V: TRBV7-3; CDR3: CASSFTGTNTGELFF; DNA: TGTGCCAGCAGCTTTACGGGAACGAACACCGGGGAGCTGTTTTTT
J: TRBJ2-7; D: TRBD1; size: .; V: TRBV28; CDR3: CASRPDRGVTHEQYF; DNA: TGTGCCAGCAGGCCTGACAGGGGGGTCACCCACGAGCAGTACTTC
J: TRBJ2-5; D: .; size: .; V: TRBV19; CDR3: CASSHGLPSETQYF; DNA: TGTGCCAGTAGTCATGGGTTGCCTAGTGAGACCCAGTACTTC
J: TRBJ2-3; D: .; size: .; V: TRBV7-3; CDR3: CASSLAGADTQYF; DNA: TGTGCCAGCAGCTTAGCAGGGGCAGATACGCAGTATTTT
J: TRBJ1-2; D: .; size: .; V: TRBV2; CDR3: CASSEGGQGEGYTF; DNA: TGTGCCAGCAGTGAAGGAGGTCAAGGAGAAGGCTACACCTTC
J: TRBJ1-5; D: TRBD1; size: .; V: TRBV5-8; CDR3: CASSWGQGNNQPQHF; DNA: TGTGCCAGCAGCTGGGGACAGGGGAACAATCAGCCCCAGCATTTT
J: TRBJ1-1; D: .; size: .; V: TRBV7-8; CDR3: CASSLAGGRSTEAFF; DNA: TGTGCCAGCAGCTTAGCCGGGGGGCGTTCAACTGAAGCTTTCTTT
J: TRBJ1-4; D: TRBD1; size: .; V: TRBV28; CDR3: CATRQGKEKLFF; DNA: TGTGCCACCCGACAGGGGAAGGAAAAACTGTTTTTT
J: TRBJ2-1; D: TRBD2; size: .; V: TRBV7-3; CDR3: CASSFGGRAIEQFF; DNA: TGTGCCAGCAGCTTCGGCGGGAGGGCTATTGAGCAGTTCTTC
J: TRBJ2-5; D: TRBD1; size: .; V: TRBV2; CDR3: CASRGDRMGETQYF; DNA: TGTGCCAGCAGGGGGGACAGAATGGGAGAGACCCAGTACTTC
J: TRBJ1-5; D: .; size: few; V: TRBV2; CDR3: CASSVQGILNQPQHF; DNA: TGTGCCAGCAGTGTTCAGGGGATCCTCAATCAGCCCCAGCATTTT
J: TRBJ2-2; D: .; size: .; V: TRBV6-6; CDR3: CASRGEANTGELFF; DNA: TGTGCCAGCAGGGGGGAGGCGAACACCGGGGAGCTGTTTTTT
J: TRBJ2-7; D: .; size: .; V: TRBV27; CDR3: CASNFRGRLDEQYF; DNA: TGTGCCAGCAACTTTAGAGGGAGATTGGACGAGCAGTACTTC
J: TRBJ1-1; D: TRBD1; size: .; V: TRBV27; CDR3: CASSLPGQGAGEAFF; DNA: TGTGCCAGCAGTCTACCAGGACAGGGCGCCGGTGAAGCTTTCTTT
J: TRBJ1-5; D: .; size: .; V: TRBV16; CDR3: CASSQQQNSNQPQHF; DNA: TGTGCCAGCAGCCAACAACAGAATAGCAATCAGCCCCAGCATTTT
J: TRBJ1-2; D: .; size: .; V: TRBV18; CDR3: CASSPGGANYGYTF; DNA: TGTGCCAGCTCACCCGGAGGAGCCAACTATGGCTACACCTTC
J: TRBJ2-7; D: TRBD2; size: few; V: TRBV11-2; CDR3: CASSLAGGREQYF; DNA: TGTGCCAGCAGCTTAGCGGGAGGGCGCGAGCAGTACTTC
J: TRBJ2-5; D: TRBD2; size: .; V: TRBV18; CDR3: CASQRGAQETQYF; DNA: TGTGCCAGCCAGCGGGGGGCCCAAGAGACCCAGTACTTC
J: TRBJ1-2; D: TRBD1; size: .; V: TRBV30; CDR3: CAGRRGANYGYTF; DNA: TGTGCCGGTCGCAGGGGGGCTAACTATGGCTACACCTTC
J: TRBJ2-5; D: TRBD2; size: .; V: TRBV6-1; CDR3: CASSEVTSGRETQYF; DNA: TGTGCCAGCAGTGAAGTAACTAGCGGGAGAGAGACCCAGTACTTC
J: TRBJ2-5; D: .; size: .; V: TRBV28; CDR3: CASSLGQGGQETQYF; DNA: TGTGCCAGCAGTCTTGGCCAGGGGGGTCAAGAGACCCAGTACTTC
J: TRBJ2-7; D: .; size: .; V: TRBV5-6; CDR3: CASSLVPVPHEQYF; DNA: TGTGCCAGCAGCTTGGTTCCAGTCCCCCACGAGCAGTACTTC
J: TRBJ1-1; D: TRBD1; size: .; V: TRBV27; CDR3: CASSPYWTGNTEAFF; DNA: TGTGCCAGCAGTCCCTACTGGACAGGGAACACTGAAGCTTTCTTT
J: TRBJ1-1; D: .; size: .; V: TRBV6-1; CDR3: CASSEVGGVNTEAFF; DNA: TGTGCCAGCAGTGAAGTAGGGGGAGTGAACACTGAAGCTTTCTTT
J: TRBJ2-7; D: TRBD1; size: .; V: TRBV19; CDR3: CASSRTGMLHEQYF; DNA: TGTGCCAGTAGTAGGACAGGGATGCTCCACGAGCAGTACTTC
J: TRBJ2-7; D: .; size: .; V: TRBV19; CDR3: CASSPGPGVYEQYF; DNA: TGTGCCAGTAGTCCTGGACCGGGGGTCTACGAGCAGTACTTC
J: TRBJ2-3; D: .; size: .; V: TRBV19; CDR3: CASSGPRTDTQYF; DNA: TGTGCCAGTAGTGGCCCTCGCACAGATACGCAGTATTTT